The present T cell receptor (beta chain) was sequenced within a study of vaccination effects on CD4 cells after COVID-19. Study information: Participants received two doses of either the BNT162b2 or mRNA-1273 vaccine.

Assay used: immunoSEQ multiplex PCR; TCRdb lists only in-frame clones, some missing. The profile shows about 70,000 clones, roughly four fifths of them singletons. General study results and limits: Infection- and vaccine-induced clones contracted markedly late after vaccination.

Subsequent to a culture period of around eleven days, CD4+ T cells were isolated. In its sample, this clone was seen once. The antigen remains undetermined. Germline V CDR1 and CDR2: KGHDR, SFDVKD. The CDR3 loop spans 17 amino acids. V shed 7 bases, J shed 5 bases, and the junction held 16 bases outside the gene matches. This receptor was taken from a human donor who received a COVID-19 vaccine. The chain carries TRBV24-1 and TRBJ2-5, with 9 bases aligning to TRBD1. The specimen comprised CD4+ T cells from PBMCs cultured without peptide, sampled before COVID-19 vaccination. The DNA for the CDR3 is TGTGCCACCAGGGGAGGGACAGGGTTGGATCCAGGGGAGACCCAGTACTTC. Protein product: CATRGGTGLDPGETQYF.